This note documents a single T cell receptor (beta chain) sequence. It lacks a known antigen. A much larger clone sits a single nucleotide away, making a read error possible. This record belongs to a study of Graves' ophthalmopathy and Graves' hyperthyroidism (dated by TCRdb to 2016 to 2019). Regarding the research as a whole: Hyperthyroidism was considered stable if no progression to ophthalmopathy occurred within 18 months of follow-up. TCR beta repertoire signatures were used to distinguish Graves' ophthalmopathy from Graves' hyperthyroidism and to predict progression to ophthalmopathy. In total, 135 blood samples were TCR-sequenced: 40 to 45 ophthalmopathy, around 75 hyperthyroidism and roughly 17 hyperthyroidism-to-ophthalmopathy patients. To explore V-J signatures that separate ophthalmopathy from hyperthyroidism, a discovery set of approximately 100 patients was enrolled, consisting of fewer than 45 with ophthalmopathy and around 57 with stable hyperthyroidism. The independent validation cohort included 18 to 20 hyperthyroidism patients plus 17 patients who later progressed from hyperthyroidism to ophthalmopathy. In about six hyperthyroidism patients, T-cell repertoires of thyroid tissue and blood were compared. Following sample collection, hyperthyroidism patients were given methimazole at a starting dose of 30 mg daily, and ophthalmopathy patients were given high-dose intravenous methylprednisolone.

Patients with hyperthyroidism were aged 18 to 65 years, had been newly diagnosed, and had a disease duration of less than 2 months. Patients with other autoimmune diseases, uncontrolled infections, pregnancy or lactation were excluded. Clinical symptoms, serum thyroxine, TRAb, thyroid ultrasound and orbital computed tomography were used for diagnosis. Total RNA was extracted using Trizol reagent, and RNA quality was checked on an Agilent 2100 Bioanalyzer. The CDR3 contains 13 residues, cysteine and phenylalanine counted. CDR3 DNA is the only sequence kept; it has 39 bases, read in frame from the first base. CDR1 is given as SGHTA and CDR2 as FQGNSA, both from the germline V gene. TCR beta CDR3 regions were amplified from RNA transcripts for repertoire sequencing. The first round was an RT-PCR using HTBI primers with the Qiagen OneStep RT-PCR kit, and this first round was followed by a second-round multiplex PCR, then size selection and purification. The libraries underwent paired-end sequencing with 100 bp reads on an Illumina HiSeq2000. On the study's bioinformatics: SOAPnuke was used to process the reads, throwing out any read that had adapters, had uncalled bases, had a mean Phred below 15, or lacked an exact constant-primer or identifier match. COPE v1.2.5 was used to merge the high-quality paired reads. Each unique nucleotide sequence was treated as a clonotype, and MiTCR v1.1 was used to align the clonotypes to the IMGT TRB V, D and J references. The analysis was limited to V-J combinations with a frequency above 0.0001, which together covered more than 98% of repertoires. For each V-J combination, a TCR clonal expansion and chaos score was defined as F50 clonal expansion divided by the chaos observed in the TCRdist matrix. Welch's t-statistics and random forest were used to reduce the features to 13 V-J combinations, which were then used as input to a naive Bayes classifier. Thyroid-blood repertoire similarity was quantified with the Morisita-Horn index. In-frame beta chains were kept once TCRdb had trimmed the public reads at Q25 with fastp and called clones with MiXCR. Every CDR3 protein is listed once, alongside the most common genes and DNA of its rows. TCRdb, not the original authors, processed these V and J calls. The sample yields 1 million to 1.3 million distinct CDR3 sequences; 35% to 45% were counted once. 11% of the sample lies in the top ten.

The research as a whole found: Most expanded thyroid clonotypes with a frequency above 0.001 also appeared in blood, which suggests that blood repertoires may reflect the immune response in the thyroid. In validation, the model predicted ophthalmopathy progression with about 71% sensitivity and less than 80% specificity; eleven to twelve predicted patients were CT-confirmed with GO in a median of about 6.2 months. In cross-validation, the 13-signature model distinguished ophthalmopathy from stable hyperthyroidism with just over 85% sensitivity and 81% to 82% specificity, while in the test set the corresponding values were approximately 80% and 75%. Sample size was not statistically predetermined, and group allocation was not concealed from the investigators.

The source is an adult man with Graves' hyperthyroidism. The chain couples TRBV7-2 to TRBJ2-5; no D gene call is confident. Sequencing was carried out using peripheral blood or thyroid tissue (not recorded which). The DNA sequence is as follows: TGTGCCAACAGCTTATTCACCCGGGAGACCCAGTACTTC. It translates to CANSLFTRETQYF.